Shown below are 10 T cell receptor beta chains from a single sample sequenced in a study of T cells after yellow fever vaccination. A single record per CDR3 protein comes from TCRdb applying MiXCR to the 5' RACE reads. This sample carries under 15,000 distinct CDR3 sequences, 7.3% of them seen once, and the ten largest clones take about 1.6%. The sample was PBMCs, either bulk or a sorted T-cell subset (CD4+, CD8+, memory, or dextramer-sorted; not recorded which), taken on the day of the yellow fever booster vaccination. These TCRs come from a man in his late teens or twenties who received the YFV17D yellow fever vaccine.

This clonotype was detected a few times. The rearrangement links TRBV5-1 to TRBJ1-2; 8 bases line up with TRBD1. The ends lost 6 bases at V and 6 bases at J; junction bases unmatched: 7. This CDR3 region has 13 residues. Germline V gene lookup returns CDR1 SGHRS and CDR2 YFSETQ. The CDR3 is CASNRDRGDGYTF. Here the CDR3 DNA reads TGCGCCAGCAATCGAGACAGGGGCGATGGCTACACCTTC.

The table lists this clonotype with many counts. The gene calls are TRBV2 and TRBJ2-7; no clear D. Germline lookup yields CDR1 SNHLY and CDR2 FYNNEI. V lost 6 bases and J lost 0, with 6 bases in between. The CDR3 has 12 residues. As DNA, the CDR3 is TGTGCCAGCAGCTATAGCTCCTACGAGCAGTACGTC. This codes for CASSYSSYEQYV.

The table lists this clonotype with many counts. This sequence joins TRBV19 and TRBJ2-2, with D perhaps TRBD1 or TRBD2 (5 bases each). The CDR3 spans 14 residues. The germline gives CDR1 LNHDA, CDR2 SQIVND (reference sequence). V was trimmed by 10 bases and J by 0 bases, leaving 12 bases between them. The CDR3 region is CATSGTANTGELFF. CDR3 DNA: TGTGCCACCTCGGGGACCGCGAACACCGGGGAGCTGTTTTTT. Variable domain in full (rest from reference TRBV19 and TRBJ2-2): DGGITQSPKYLFRKEGQNVTLSCEQNLNHDAMYWYRQDPGQGLRLIYYSQIVNDFQKGDIAEGYSVSREKKESFPLTVTSAQKNPTAFYLCATSGTANTGELFFGEGSRLTVL.

Many counts were recorded for this clonotype. The gene calls are TRBV5-1 and TRBJ1-1, with no clear D. The germline V and J ends were trimmed by 6 bases and 1 base, with 16 bases remaining between them. The CDR3 has 15 residues. In germline, CDR1 is SGHRS, CDR2 YFSETQ. CDR3 region: CASTSRPVGNTEAFF. Here the CDR3 DNA reads TGCGCCAGCACCTCCCGCCCGGTGGGGAACACTGAAGCTTTCTTT.

The chain has TRBV4-2 and TRBJ2-3, with D perhaps matching TRBD1 (6 bases). This CDR3 spans 15 amino acids. CDR1 LGHNA and CDR2 YNFKEQ come from the germline V gene. V lost 4 bases to trimming and J lost 2 bases, with 13 bases between them. The CDR3 region is CASSPPGVSTDTQYF. CDR3 nucleotides: TGTGCCAGCAGCCCCCCAGGGGTATCCACAGATACGCAGTATTTT.

The sample holds many counts of this clonotype. The chain carries TRBV18 and TRBJ1-5; no clear D. V lost 5 bases and J lost 4, with 12 bases in between. The germline V gene encodes CDR1 KGHSH and CDR2 LQKENI. The CDR3 spans 14 residues. CDR3 bases: TGTGCCAGCTCAAGCGCGGGGTTGAATCAGCCCCAGCATTTT. The encoded protein is CASSSAGLNQPQHF.

This clonotype was counted ten times or more. The chain couples TRBV12-3 or TRBV12-4 to TRBJ1-6; the D is unclear. The CDR3 totals 14 residues. V lost 3 bases, J lost 7 bases, and 10 bases lay in between. The CDR3 loop reads CASSLAGLNSPLHF. The CDR3 DNA reads as TGTGCCAGCAGTTTGGCAGGATTGAATTCACCCCTCCACTTT.

Many counts were recorded for this clonotype. One end of the junction does not line up with germline, which may come from a read error. This sequence joins TRBV4-2 and TRBJ1-1; D is undetermined. The CDR3 contains 15 residues. Per germline, CDR1 LGHNA and CDR2 YNFKEQ. CDR3: CASGPQQSQLAGAIF. CDR3 coding DNA: TGTGCCAGCGGCCCCCAACAGTCCCAACTCGCGGGAGCTATCTTT.

This clonotype was observed at least ten times. This chain links TRBV18 with TRBJ2-1; 7 bases are a match to TRBD1. CDR1 and CDR2 (germline): KGHSH, LQKENI. This CDR3 region has 14 residues. The V and J ends lost 5 bases and 6 bases, in that order; junction bases with no gene match: 7. The CDR3 loop is CASSGDRQANEQFF. In nucleotides, the CDR3 is TGTGCCAGCTCAGGGGACAGACAGGCCAATGAGCAGTTCTTC.

In its sample, this clonotype is medium-sized. CDR3 in DNA: TGTGCCAGCAGCCCAAACGGTGCAACTAATGAAAAACTGTTTTTT. It yields the protein CASSPNGATNEKLFF. The chain joins TRBV7-2 to TRBJ1-4, with D unclear. CDR3 size: 15 residues. From germline, CDR1 is SGHTA and CDR2 FQGNSA. V was trimmed by 5 bases and J by 0 bases, leaving 10 bases between them.